The T cell receptor beta chain under discussion was sequenced for a study of blood T cells in healthy people across ages. In its sample, this clonotype was seen a few times. What it binds is not known. Per the germline V gene, CDR1 is SEHNR and CDR2 is FQNEAQ (reference sequence). V shed 7 bases and J 5 bases; nucleotides not matched to a gene: 19. This CDR3 has 17 residues. For the second PCR, which ran for about 7 to 11 cycles, a sample-barcoded 5' primer and a J-beta primer mix were used. With 12 random nucleotides, a template-switch adaptor tagged each individual cDNA molecule. Each CDR3 protein is one row after TCRdb ran MiXCR on the 5' RACE reads. In the table there are 550,000 to 800,000 distinct CDR3 sequences, about 34% of which are singletons. Broader study findings: The fall in TCR beta diversity per million T cells was roughly linear with age. Diversity of TCR beta correlated strongly with naive T cell percentage.

The chain carries TRBV7-9 and TRBJ1-2; 7 positions match TRBD1. Input material: blood. This TCR was recovered from a woman aged 80 or over in good health. The CDR3 coding sequence is TGTGCCAGCACCGCGCAGACGACAGGGCGTAGAACTTATGGCTACACCTTC. Its translation: CASTAQTTGRRTYGYTF.